The next 25 T cell receptor beta chains were all read from a single sample in a study of blood T cells in healthy people across ages. Then a second PCR, running roughly 6 to 12 cycles, was carried out with a sample-barcoded 5' primer and a J-beta primer mix. TCRdb independently ran MiXCR on the 5' RACE reads; one entry per CDR3 protein. The table has about 730,000 distinct CDR3 sequences, roughly 41% seen once; the top ten hold around 20%. The specimen was blood. The receptors were gathered from a woman aged 55 to 70 in good health.

The rearrangement uses TRBV6-1 and TRBJ2-3, with a tentative D call TRBD2 (5 bases). CDR3 size: 14 residues. The germline CDR1 and CDR2 sequences are MNHNS and SASEGT. V was clipped by 5 bases and J by 4 bases, with 13 bases between them. The DNA for the CDR3 is TGTGCCAGCAGTAGAACTGGTAGCGCAGATACGCAGTATTTT. Protein sequence: CASSRTGSADTQYF.

This clonotype was counted a few times. This chain connects TRBV6-2 or TRBV6-3 to TRBJ2-7, with no clear D. CDR3 length equals 14 residues. The germline CDR1 and CDR2 sequences are MNHEY and SVGEGT. V was cut by 3 bases and J by 7 bases, with 16 bases left in between. The CDR3 nucleotides read TGTGCCAGCAGTTATAGAGGCGGACCTAGTGAGCAGTACTTC. It translates to CASSYRGGPSEQYF.

The rearrangement links TRBV27 to TRBJ2-3, with D perhaps matching TRBD2 (6 bases). There are 16 residues in the CDR3. V lost 6 bases, J lost 0 bases, and 16 bases lay in between. The germline V gene has CDR1 MNHEY and CDR2 SMNVEV (reference sequence). CDR3 sequence reads: CASSLFGGVSTDTQYF. The CDR3 DNA follows: TGTGCCAGCAGCCTTTTCGGCGGGGTTAGCACAGATACGCAGTATTTT.

The chain uses TRBV7-9 and TRBJ2-2; 7 nucleotides agree with TRBD2. CDR3 length: 14 amino acids. Per the germline V gene, CDR1 is SEHNR and CDR2 is FQNEAQ (reference sequence). V lost 11 bases, J lost 4 bases, and 10 bases stayed unmatched. The DNA of the CDR3 is TGTGCCTCAAGACCGGGAGGTGCCACCGGGGAGCTGTTTTTT. Its protein product is CASRPGGATGELFF.

This chain joins TRBV7-9 and TRBJ1-4, with D possibly TRBD1 on 6 matching bases. Germline lookup yields CDR1 SEHNR and CDR2 FQNEAQ (reference sequence). This CDR3 has 16 amino acids. V dropped 7 bases and J dropped 8 bases, with 23 bases sitting between them. The CDR3 nucleotides are TGTGCCAGCACAGGGGCCCCCGGGCGATATGGCGAAAAACTGTTTTTT. It yields the protein CASTGAPGRYGEKLFF.

The chain carries TRBV20-1 and TRBJ1-2, with D uncertain. Germline loops: CDR1 DFQATT, CDR2 SNEGSKA (reference sequence). This CDR3 contains 13 residues. The germline V and J ends were trimmed by 4 bases and 0 bases, with 9 bases remaining between them. CDR3 sequence: CSAILGSNYGYTF. CDR3 nucleotides: TGCAGTGCTATTCTGGGCTCTAACTATGGCTACACCTTC.

The J gene is TRBJ1-2, the V gene TRBV6-5, with 12 bases matching TRBD1. Germline values: CDR1 MNHEY, CDR2 SVGAGI. The ends lost 0 bases at V and 7 bases at J; junction bases unmatched: 3. The CDR3 is 15 residues long. The CDR3 sequence is CASSYSGQGAGGYTF. In DNA form, the CDR3 reads TGTGCCAGCAGTTACTCGGGACAGGGGGCGGGTGGCTACACCTTC.

A single count supports this clonotype. One base away lies a much larger clone, so this may be a sequencing read error. The rearrangement uses TRBV6-5 and TRBJ2-5; no clear D gene. The V end lost 0 bases, the J end lost 5 bases, and 19 bases lay between the germline ends. CDR1 and CDR2 from the germline V gene are MNHEY and SVGAGI. This CDR3 is built from 17 residues. Written as DNA, the CDR3 is TGTGCCAGCAGTTACTCGACTGCGACGATCAGCGTGGAGACCCAGTACTTC. It translates to CASSYSTATISVETQYF.

The V call is TRBV12-3 or TRBV12-4, the J call TRBJ1-2; no definite D call. This CDR3 region has 13 residues. The V gene lost 5 bases and the J gene lost 8 bases, with 15 bases spanning the gap. The CDR3 reads CASSQADGRGYTF. The DNA of the CDR3 is TGTGCCAGCAGTCAGGCGGATGGGAGGGGCTACACCTTC.

This chain links TRBV3-1 with TRBJ2-6; D uncertain. Germline CDR1 LGHDT, CDR2 YNNKEL (reference sequence). This CDR3 is built from 16 residues. Trimming took off 1 base at V and 5 bases at J, with 12 bases between the two ends. CDR3 in DNA: TGTGCCAGCAGCCAAGTTATTTTTTCTAGGGCCAACGTCCTGACTTTC. Its translation is CASSQVIFSRANVLTF.

The gene calls are TRBV29-1 and TRBJ2-1; 9 bases map to TRBD2. J gave up 7 bases and V 6 bases, and 10 bases lay outside the gene matches. This CDR3 is built from 14 residues. Looked up from germline, CDR1 is SQVTM and CDR2 is ANQGSEA. The CDR3 bases are TGCAGCGTCGCAGGTAGACTAGCGGTGAATGAGCAGTTCTTC. It is translated as CSVAGRLAVNEQFF.

The table lists this clonotype with a few counts. The genes are TRBV6-5 and TRBJ2-3; TRBD2 agrees at 9 bases. With V trimmed by 2 bases and J by 6 bases, 9 bases remained unmatched. This CDR3 contains 16 residues. Germline values: CDR1 MNHEY, CDR2 SVGAGI. CDR3 residues: CASSYPGAGGADTQYF. The CDR3 DNA reads TGTGCCAGCAGTTACCCCGGAGCGGGAGGTGCGGATACGCAGTATTTT.

At least ten counts were recorded for this clonotype. The V call is TRBV4-2, the J call TRBJ1-2; D is uncertain. This CDR3 has 14 amino acids. Trimming shortened V by 1 base and J by 8 bases, and 14 bases separated the two germline ends. From germline, CDR1 is LGHNA and CDR2 YNFKEQ. The CDR3 region has the DNA TGTGCCAGCAGCCAAGGGCGCTCAATATCGGGCTACACCTTC. Amino acid sequence: CASSQGRSISGYTF.

The V gene is TRBV6-2 or TRBV6-3, the J gene TRBJ2-1, with 7 nucleotides matching TRBD2. The CDR3 covers 17 residues. Trimming took 0 bases from V and 3 from J; bases not matched to a gene: 8. CDR1 and CDR2 (germline): MNHEY, SVGEGT. CDR3 in amino acids: CASSYSQNRTSYNEQFF. CDR3 DNA sequence: TGTGCCAGCAGTTACTCTCAAAACCGGACTAGCTACAATGAGCAGTTCTTC.

The sample holds one count of this clonotype. The V call is TRBV7-6, the J call TRBJ2-3, with 9 bases aligning to TRBD2. Per germline, CDR1 SGHVS and CDR2 FNYEAQ. CDR3 length: 18 residues. J lost 6 bases, V lost 5 bases, and 18 bases had no gene match. The CDR3 DNA follows: TGTGCCAGCAGCCCGATTTGGGGTAGCGGGAGTGGGACGGATACGCAGTATTTT. This gives the protein CASSPIWGSGSGTDTQYF.

This chain uses TRBV4-2 with TRBJ2-7; D perhaps matches TRBD2 (7 bases). The V gene lost 0 bases and the J gene lost 10 bases, with 16 bases spanning the gap. The germline gives CDR1 LGHNA, CDR2 YNFKEQ. CDR3 size: 14 residues. The CDR3 coding sequence is TGTGCCAGCAGCCAAGAGACCGGACGGGGGGCCCAGTACTTC. Its translation is CASSQETGRGAQYF.

This clonotype showed up many times. The chain combines TRBV7-9 with TRBJ2-5; no reliable D call. The CDR3 covers 15 residues. Germline CDR1 is SEHNR and CDR2 is FQNEAQ (reference sequence). V gave up 1 base and J gave up 0 bases, with 9 bases separating them. For the CDR3, the DNA is TGTGCCAGCAGCTTAGGGGCCGGTTACCAAGAGACCCAGTACTTC. Amino acids: CASSLGAGYQETQYF.

V is TRBV5-1 and J is TRBJ2-7; 9 bases align to TRBD1. There are 15 residues in the CDR3. CDR1 is SGHRS, CDR2 YFSETQ, per germline. Trimming cost V 3 bases and J 6 bases; bases outside gene matches: 10. The CDR3 DNA reads TGCGCCAGCAGCTGGGGTGGGACAGGGTCGGCCGAGCAGTACTTC. It translates to CASSWGGTGSAEQYF.

V is TRBV29-1 and J is TRBJ2-7, with D perhaps TRBD1 (5 bases). The CDR3 runs 12 residues. Trimming shortened V by 4 bases and J by 3 bases, and 10 bases separated the two germline ends. CDR1 and CDR2 (germline): SQVTM, ANQGSEA. Written as DNA, the CDR3 is TGCAGCGTTGCTAGGCAGGGCTACGAGCAGTACTTC. It specifies CSVARQGYEQYF.

About this clonotype itself: This may come from a read error, since a much larger clone is one base off. The CDR3 region is CASRRGRRTETQYF. For the CDR3, the DNA is TGTGCCAGCAGGCGCGGCAGGAGGACAGAGACCCAGTACTTC. This chain joins TRBV4-2 and TRBJ2-5; maybe TRBD2 (5 bases). V lost 6 bases and J lost 4, with 15 bases in between. The CDR3 loop spans 14 amino acids. Per germline, CDR1 LGHNA and CDR2 YNFKEQ.

This clonotype showed up just a few times. This chain links TRBV4-2 with TRBJ2-1; D might be TRBD2 (5 bases). From germline, CDR1 is LGHNA and CDR2 YNFKEQ. V was clipped by 5 bases and J by 9 bases, with 29 bases between them. This CDR3 is 18 amino acids long. CDR3 protein: CASSRLLGRASGETEQFF. The CDR3 DNA reads as TGTGCCAGCAGCAGGTTGTTAGGTCGGGCCAGCGGTGAGACTGAGCAGTTCTTC.

The J gene is TRBJ2-7, the V gene TRBV3-1; the D gene is possibly TRBD2 (5 bases). The J call could be wrong; TRBJ2-5 is a better fit for the DNA end. The CDR3 contains 14 residues. In germline, CDR1 is LGHDT, CDR2 YNNKEL (reference sequence). CDR3 coding DNA: TGTGCCAGCAGCCAAGTAACCGAGGCGGGGACCCAGTACTTC. This sequence encodes CASSQVTEAGTQYF.

This rearrangement joins TRBV2 to TRBJ2-1; TRBD2 might be the D (7 bases). In germline, CDR1 is SNHLY, CDR2 FYNNEI. V was shortened by 2 bases and J by 4 bases, with 15 bases between the two germline ends. This CDR3 spans 16 amino acids. Written as DNA, the CDR3 is TGTGCCAGCAGTGAAAAGGGGGGGGCTGGTTACAATGAGCAGTTCTTC. This encodes CASSEKGGAGYNEQFF.

The chain uses TRBV4-3 and TRBJ2-1, with 9 bases identical to TRBD2. This CDR3 is 16 amino acids long. Germline CDR1 LGHNA, CDR2 YSLEER. V shed 5 bases, J shed 5 bases, and the junction held 10 bases outside the gene matches. CDR3 nucleotide sequence: TGCGCCAGCAGCTGGGGACTAGCCCAATCCAACAATGAGCAGTTCTTC. Amino acid sequence: CASSWGLAQSNNEQFF.

V is TRBV28 and J is TRBJ1-5; possible D gene TRBD1, 6 bases. CDR1 MDHEN and CDR2 SYDVKM come from the germline V gene. There are 12 residues in the CDR3. The germline V and J ends were trimmed by 2 bases and 11 bases, with 10 bases remaining between them. The DNA for the CDR3 is TGTGCCAGCAGTTTAAGGACAGCGGCCCAGCATTTT. This translates into CASSLRTAAQHF.